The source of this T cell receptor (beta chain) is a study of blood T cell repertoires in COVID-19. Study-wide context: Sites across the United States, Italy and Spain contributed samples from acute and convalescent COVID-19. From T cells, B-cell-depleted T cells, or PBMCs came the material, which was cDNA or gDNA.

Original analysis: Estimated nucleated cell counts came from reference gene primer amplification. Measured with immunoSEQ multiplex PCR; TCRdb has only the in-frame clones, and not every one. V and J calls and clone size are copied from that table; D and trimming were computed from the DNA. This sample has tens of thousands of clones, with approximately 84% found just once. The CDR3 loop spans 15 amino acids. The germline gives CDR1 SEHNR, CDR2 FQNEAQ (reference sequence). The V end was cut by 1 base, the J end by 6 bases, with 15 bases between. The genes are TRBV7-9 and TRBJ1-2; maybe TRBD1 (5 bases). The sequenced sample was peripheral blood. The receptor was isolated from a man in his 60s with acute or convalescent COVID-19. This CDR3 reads CASSLDGGEADGYTF. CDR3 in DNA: TGTGCCAGCAGCTTAGATGGAGGGGAGGCAGATGGCTACACCTTC.